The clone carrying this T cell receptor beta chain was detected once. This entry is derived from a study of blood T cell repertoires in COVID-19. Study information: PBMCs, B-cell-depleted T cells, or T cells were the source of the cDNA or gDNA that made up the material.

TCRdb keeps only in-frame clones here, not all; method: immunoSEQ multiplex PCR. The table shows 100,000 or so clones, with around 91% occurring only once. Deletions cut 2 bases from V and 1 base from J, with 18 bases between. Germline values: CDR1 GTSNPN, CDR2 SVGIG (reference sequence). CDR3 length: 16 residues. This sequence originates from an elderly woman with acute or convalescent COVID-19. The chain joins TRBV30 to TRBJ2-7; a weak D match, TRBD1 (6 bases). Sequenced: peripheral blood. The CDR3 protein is CAWSTAGAHYSYEQYF. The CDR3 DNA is TGTGCCTGGAGTACGGCAGGGGCCCACTATTCCTACGAGCAGTACTTC.